A selection of T cell receptor beta chains follows, all from one sample in a study of blood T cell repertoires in COVID-19. Data came from immunoSEQ multiplex PCR; TCRdb stores just in-frame clones and leaves some out. Among tens of thousands of clones listed, approximately 79% were seen once. The specimen sequenced was peripheral blood. The receptors originated from a human donor in a cohort sampled during active COVID-19. The CDR3 runs from the conserved cysteine through the conserved F or W. The D gene is left open where the match is weak. Size is omitted from some rows. Given values are once, few, many or a class for expanded clones.

v_call	cdr3_length	clone_size	d_call	j_call	cdr3_aa	cdr3_nt
TRBV9	15	.	.	TRBJ1-4	CASSVWGNEGEKLFF	TGTGCCAGCAGCGTTTGGGGTAATGAGGGTGAAAAACTGTTTTTT
TRBV4-3	19	.	TRBD2	TRBJ2-1	CASSLGLAGGPELRNEQFF	TGCGCCAGCAGCCTGGGACTAGCGGGAGGCCCGGAGCTAAGGAATGAGCAGTTCTTC
TRBV4-2	15	.	.	TRBJ2-1	CASSQGTASHNEQFF	TGTGCCAGCAGCCAGGGGACTGCCTCACACAATGAGCAGTTCTTC
TRBV7-9	13	.	.	TRBJ1-5	CASSLGWSQPQHF	TGTGCCAGCAGCTTAGGGTGGAGTCAGCCCCAGCATTTT
TRBV7-9	16	few	TRBD2	TRBJ2-1	CASSPRRLAEYNEQFF	TGTGCCAGCAGCCCCCGCCGGCTAGCGGAGTACAATGAGCAGTTCTTC
TRBV3-1/TRBV3-2	13	.	.	TRBJ2-3	CASSHGGANTQYF	TGTGCCAGCAGCCACGGCGGCGCGAATACGCAGTATTTT
TRBV5-1	13	.	.	TRBJ2-3	CASSPGQTDTQYF	TGCGCCAGCAGCCCGGGACAAACAGATACGCAGTATTTT
TRBV6-1	14	.	.	TRBJ2-3	CASSDTAGTDTQYF	TGTGCCAGCAGTGATACGGCGGGCACAGATACGCAGTATTTT
TRBV28	16	many	TRBD1	TRBJ1-6	CASRTYRGQGSSPLHF	TGTGCCAGCCGAACTTACCGGGGACAGGGAAGTTCACCCCTCCACTTT
TRBV7-9	17	.	TRBD1	TRBJ2-5	CASSFPRGDRGRETQYF	TGTGCCAGCAGCTTCCCCCGCGGGGACAGGGGTAGGGAGACCCAGTACTTC
TRBV7-3	13	.	.	TRBJ2-5	CASSLVGTETQYF	TGTGCCAGCAGCTTAGTGGGCACGGAGACCCAGTACTTC
TRBV7-9	15	many	TRBD2	TRBJ2-1	CASSPLAGQDNEQFF	TGTGCCAGCAGCCCACTAGCGGGCCAAGACAATGAGCAGTTCTTC
TRBV5-6	15	.	.	TRBJ1-5	CASSFYGTSNQPQHF	TGTGCCAGCAGCTTCTACGGGACAAGCAATCAGCCCCAGCATTTT
TRBV2	13	.	.	TRBJ2-3	CASRGLWTDTQYF	TGTGCCAGCAGGGGACTCTGGACAGATACGCAGTATTTT
TRBV6-5	13	.	.	TRBJ2-3	CATSSARTDTQYF	TGTGCCACCTCTAGCGCGCGCACAGATACGCAGTATTTT
TRBV20-1	11	few	.	TRBJ2-7	CSARAGAEQYF	TGCAGTGCTAGAGCGGGAGCCGAGCAGTACTTC
TRBV27	15	.	TRBD1	TRBJ2-1	CASRNRDRRQGEQFF	TGTGCCAGCAGGAATAGGGACAGGAGACAAGGTGAGCAGTTCTTC
TRBV5-1	15	.	.	TRBJ2-7	CASSPESRRAGEQYF	TGCGCCAGCAGCCCGGAGTCCCGCAGGGCAGGAGAGCAGTACTTC
TRBV12-3/TRBV12-4	12	once	TRBD2	TRBJ2-1	CASRLAGAEQFF	TGTGCCAGCAGGTTAGCGGGAGCTGAGCAGTTCTTC
TRBV5-1	16	few	TRBD1	TRBJ2-7	CASSLAGGIDRYEQYF	TGCGCCAGCAGCTTGGCAGGGGGAATTGACCGCTACGAGCAGTACTTC
TRBV6-6	16	.	TRBD1	TRBJ1-1	CASSYRDRGPDTEAFF	TGTGCCAGCAGTTACCGGGACAGGGGGCCGGACACTGAAGCTTTCTTT
TRBV5-1	15	.	TRBD1	TRBJ1-2	CASSLETGNNYGYTF	TGCGCCAGCAGCTTGGAGACAGGGAACAACTATGGCTACACCTTC
TRBV21-1	20	.	.	TRBJ2-4	CASQTPAVRDRVLSKNIQYF	TGTGCCAGCCAAACCCCGGCCGTCCGGGACAGGGTTTTATCCAAAAACATTCAGTACTTC
TRBV20-1	14	once	TRBD2	TRBJ2-1	CSASLSGSYNEQFF	TGCAGTGCTAGTTTAAGCGGGAGCTACAATGAGCAGTTCTTC
TRBV25-1	18	.	.	TRBJ2-1	CASSEWRASTPGRNEQFF	TGTGCCAGCAGTGAATGGAGGGCCAGTACGCCGGGGAGGAATGAGCAGTTCTTC
TRBV9	13	.	.	TRBJ1-1	CASSVGARTEAFF	TGTGCCAGCAGCGTAGGGGCAAGAACTGAAGCTTTCTTT
TRBV15	19	.	TRBD2	TRBJ2-1	CATSNRTSGRFLSYNEQFF	TGTGCCACCAGCAACCGGACTAGCGGGAGGTTTCTCTCCTACAATGAGCAGTTCTTC
TRBV7-9	15	few	.	TRBJ1-4	CASSFCRVLEEKLFF	TGTGCCAGCAGCTTTTGTCGGGTCTTGGAGGAAAAACTGTTTTTT
TRBV5-1	14	.	TRBD2	TRBJ2-4	CASSLGTSGSIQYF	TGCGCCAGCAGCTTGGGGACTAGCGGGAGTATTCAGTACTTC
TRBV6-5	13	once	TRBD2	TRBJ2-3	CASSTSGKDTQYF	TGTGCCAGCAGTACCAGCGGGAAAGATACGCAGTATTTT
TRBV24-1	13	.	.	TRBJ2-3	CATSEGNTDTQYF	TGTGCCACCAGTGAGGGCAACACAGATACGCAGTATTTT
TRBV5-6	16	.	.	TRBJ2-5	CASSLWGEINQETQYF	TGTGCCAGCAGCTTGTGGGGGGAAATTAACCAAGAGACCCAGTACTTC
TRBV19	14	.	.	TRBJ2-5	CASSRRTLQETQYF	TGTGCCAGTAGCCGTCGAACTCTCCAAGAGACCCAGTACTTC
TRBV4-1	16	.	.	TRBJ1-1	CASSQDLIRVNTEAFF	TGCGCCAGCAGCCAAGATCTCATCAGGGTGAACACTGAAGCTTTCTTT
TRBV10-3	14	.	TRBD1	TRBJ2-3	CAISRQGYADTQYF	TGTGCCATCAGTCGACAGGGTTACGCAGATACGCAGTATTTT
TRBV5-1	14	.	.	TRBJ1-1	CASSHGGLATEAFF	TGCGCCAGCAGCCACGGGGGGCTGGCCACTGAAGCTTTCTTT
TRBV2	13	.	.	TRBJ2-1	CASSAWLENEQFF	TGTGCCAGCAGTGCTTGGCTAGAGAATGAGCAGTTCTTC
TRBV5-6	17	.	TRBD2	TRBJ2-7	CASSLARAGGWAYEQYF	TGTGCCAGCAGCTTGGCCCGAGCGGGGGGTTGGGCCTACGAGCAGTACTTC
TRBV6-4	15	.	.	TRBJ2-1	CASSVEDTGYNEQFF	TGTGCCAGCAGTGTCGAAGACACCGGATACAATGAGCAGTTCTTC
TRBV19	13	.	.	TRBJ1-2	CASSPGVVYGYTF	TGTGCCAGTAGTCCCGGGGTGGTCTATGGCTACACCTTC
TRBV6-1	15	once	TRBD1	TRBJ2-3	CASSDVGQGTDTQYF	TGTGCCAGCAGTGACGTTGGACAGGGCACAGATACGCAGTATTTT
TRBV14	14	.	TRBD2	TRBJ2-7	CASSRGGSSYEQYF	TGTGCCAGCAGCAGGGGCGGGAGCTCCTACGAGCAGTACTTC
TRBV7-9	12	few	TRBD1	TRBJ1-2	CASSATGDGYTF	TGTGCCAGCAGCGCGACAGGGGATGGCTACACCTTC
TRBV2	16	.	.	TRBJ2-5	CASSPSRTGEGGTQYF	TGTGCCAGCAGTCCATCCAGAACTGGGGAAGGGGGGACCCAGTACTTC
TRBV5-4	16	.	.	TRBJ1-1	CASSARAGRSNTEAFF	TGTGCCAGCAGCGCGAGGGCGGGACGGTCAAACACTGAAGCTTTCTTT
TRBV11-3	14	once	TRBD1	TRBJ1-6	CASSKAGGESPLHF	TGTGCCAGCAGCAAAGCAGGGGGCGAGTCACCCCTCCACTTT
TRBV5-4	13	once	TRBD1	TRBJ1-2	CASSSDRARGYTF	TGTGCCAGCAGCTCGGACAGGGCGCGTGGCTACACCTTC
TRBV27	17	.	TRBD2	TRBJ2-7	CASSLVPSGRRVYEQYF	TGTGCCAGCAGTTTAGTCCCTAGCGGGAGAAGAGTGTACGAGCAGTACTTC
TRBV30	15	.	TRBD2	TRBJ2-1	CAWSPPGLANNEQFF	TGTGCCTGGAGTCCCCCCGGACTAGCGAACAATGAGCAGTTCTTC
TRBV5-4	16	.	TRBD1	TRBJ2-7	CASSELPGQGFYEQYF	TGTGCCAGCAGCGAACTACCGGGACAGGGGTTCTACGAGCAGTACTTC
TRBV7-8	14	.	.	TRBJ2-2	CASSALIDRGELFF	TGTGCCAGCAGCGCCCTAATCGACAGGGGGGAGCTGTTTTTT
TRBV29-1	15	.	TRBD2	TRBJ2-2	CSVALVAGAIGELFF	TGCAGCGTAGCCTTAGTAGCGGGAGCGATCGGGGAGCTGTTTTTT
TRBV5-1	13	.	.	TRBJ1-4	CASSVPPTGKLFF	TGCGCCAGCAGCGTCCCTCCAACAGGAAAACTGTTTTTT
TRBV4-1	19	.	.	TRBJ2-5	CASSQDGGLARVNQETQYF	TGCGCCAGCAGCCAAGATGGAGGCCTAGCCCGAGTGAACCAAGAGACCCAGTACTTC
TRBV11-2	15	.	.	TRBJ2-2	CASRTGILRTGELFF	TGTGCCAGCAGGACGGGGATCCTCAGGACCGGGGAGCTGTTTTTT
TRBV28	14	.	.	TRBJ1-4	CASTETGTTKKLFF	TGTGCCAGCACCGAAACCGGGACTACCAAAAAACTGTTTTTT
TRBV6-2/TRBV6-3	15	.	.	TRBJ2-3	CASSSGSGPTDTQYF	TGTGCCAGCAGCTCGGGTAGCGGTCCCACAGATACGCAGTATTTT